This entry lists 19 T cell receptor beta chains sequenced from one sample in a study of blood T cell repertoires in COVID-19. The repertoire was sequenced with immunoSEQ multiplex PCR; TCRdb's copy has only in-frame clones and lacks some. The sample includes 350,000 to 450,000 clones, 70% to 90% of them seen just once. Sequences were obtained from peripheral blood. Receptors were obtained from a woman aged 60-75 years with COVID-19, enrolled during active disease.

J is TRBJ1-4 and V is TRBV4-1, with D possibly being TRBD1 (5 bases). The CDR3 is 17 amino acids. Germline V gene sequence: CDR1 MGHRA, CDR2 YSYEKL. V was trimmed by 6 bases and J by 0 bases, leaving 17 bases between them. CDR3 DNA sequence: TGCGCCAGCAGTCTCCCCCCAGGGAGGTCAACTAATGAAAAACTGTTTTTT. Translating gives CASSLPPGRSTNEKLFF.

This chain joins TRBV28 and TRBJ2-1; TRBD2 agrees at 15 bases. J lost 0 bases, V lost 5 bases, and 8 bases had no gene match. The CDR3 extends over 19 amino acids. The germline gives CDR1 MDHEN, CDR2 SYDVKM. The CDR3 protein is CASSPHGLAGGSSYNEQFF. CDR3 DNA: TGTGCCAGCAGTCCCCACGGACTAGCGGGGGGGAGCTCCTACAATGAGCAGTTCTTC.

The J gene is TRBJ1-2, the V gene TRBV7-9; the D is unclear. Trimming pared 1 base from V and 8 bases from J, leaving 8 bases between. CDR3 length: 12 amino acids. Germline CDR1 SEHNR, CDR2 FQNEAQ (reference sequence). As DNA, the CDR3 is TGTGCCAGCAGCTTAGGGGAGGGCGGCTACACCTTC. It translates to CASSLGEGGYTF.

J is TRBJ2-2 and V is TRBV19; tentative D call: TRBD2 (6 bases). This CDR3 has 17 residues. Germline assignment: CDR1 LNHDA and CDR2 SQIVND (reference sequence). V lost 7 bases and J lost 0, with 18 bases in between. In DNA, the CDR3 is TGTGCCAGTACACTCTCGGGGGTCGGGCCGAACACCGGGGAGCTGTTTTTT. Translated, it gives CASTLSGVGPNTGELFF.

The chain joins TRBV27 to TRBJ1-1, with 8 bases lining up with TRBD1. CDR1 and CDR2 (germline): MNHEY, SMNVEV (reference sequence). There are 15 residues in the CDR3. The junction had 10 bases not matched to a gene; V was cut back by 4 bases and J by 6 bases. CDR3 protein: CASSSQGAMISEAFF. The CDR3 DNA sequence: TGTGCCAGCAGTTCCCAGGGGGCAATGATCTCTGAAGCTTTCTTT.

The CDR3, as DNA: TGTGCCAGCAGCCCCTTTGAGGGAGGTGGCTACACCTTC. It is translated as CASSPFEGGGYTF. The chain is built from TRBV7-9 and TRBJ1-2; no firm D call. Per germline, CDR1 SEHNR and CDR2 FQNEAQ (reference sequence). There are 13 residues in the CDR3. The germline V and J ends were trimmed by 5 bases and 7 bases, with 14 bases remaining between them.

The genes are TRBV4-1 and TRBJ1-5; D is unclear. V was pared by 6 bases and J by 0 bases, with 9 bases between. Per germline, CDR1 MGHRA and CDR2 YSYEKL. This CDR3 region has 14 residues. CDR3 region: CASSRSYSNQPQHF. CDR3 nucleotides: TGCGCCAGCAGTAGATCCTATAGCAATCAGCCCCAGCATTTT.

The chain employs TRBV27 and TRBJ2-1; D is possibly TRBD1 (5 bases). V lost 0 bases and J lost 9, with 12 bases in between. The V gene's germline CDR1 is MNHEY and CDR2 SMNVEV (reference sequence). The CDR3 consists of 14 residues. The CDR3 bases are TGTGCCAGCAGTTTATCCACTCTCAGGGCTGAGCAGTTCTTC. It specifies CASSLSTLRAEQFF.

The chain is built from TRBV14 and TRBJ1-2; 8 bases line up with TRBD1. With V trimmed by 4 bases and J by 3 bases, 1 base remained unmatched. Germline CDR1 reads SGHDN; CDR2 reads FVKESK. This CDR3 comprises 13 residues. For the CDR3, the DNA is TGTGCCAGCAGCCGACAGGGGTACTATGGCTACACCTTC. Protein product: CASSRQGYYGYTF.

The chain combines TRBV9 with TRBJ2-1, with TRBD2 matching over 10 bases. In germline, CDR1 is SGDLS, CDR2 YYNGEE. This CDR3 is 15 amino acids long. The V segment lost 1 base and the J segment 2 bases; nucleotides outside the gene matches: 0. The CDR3 DNA follows: TGTGCCAGCAGCGTAACTAGCGGGGCCTACAATGAGCAGTTCTTC. Protein: CASSVTSGAYNEQFF.

This chain uses TRBV5-5 with TRBJ2-1, with TRBD1 identical over 10 bases. Losses at the gene ends were 3 bases for V and 8 bases for J; bases not matched to a gene: 5. Germline assignment: CDR1 SGHKS and CDR2 YYEKEE (reference sequence). The CDR3 totals 14 residues. The CDR3 protein is CASSSDRGMDEQFF. In DNA, the CDR3 is TGTGCCAGCAGCTCGGACAGGGGGATGGATGAGCAGTTCTTC.

Notes on this clone: This CDR3 is also generated by other DNA sequences in the sample. The chain combines TRBV12-3 or TRBV12-4 with TRBJ1-2, with a tentative D call TRBD1 (5 bases). The CDR3 has 12 residues. Trimming took 4 bases from V and 4 from J, leaving 7 bases between them. The CDR3 loop is CASSSDSYGYTF. The CDR3 DNA follows: TGTGCCAGCAGTTCCGACAGCTATGGCTACACCTTC.

V gene TRBV27 combines with J gene TRBJ1-2; a weak D match, TRBD1 (5 bases). The CDR3 consists of 15 residues. V gave up 0 bases and J gave up 2 bases, with 10 bases separating them. Looked up from germline, CDR1 is MNHEY and CDR2 is SMNVEV (reference sequence). The CDR3 DNA reads TGTGCCAGCAGTTTATCGGGGGGAATCAACTATGGCTACACCTTC. Its protein product is CASSLSGGINYGYTF.

The rearrangement joins TRBV6-5 to TRBJ2-5; TRBD2 matches 14 bases. The CDR3 contains 14 residues. Germline CDR1 reads MNHEY; CDR2 reads SVGAGI. The junction had 2 bases not matched to a gene; V was cut back by 8 bases and J by 3 bases. CDR3 DNA: TGTGCCAGCGGGACTAGCGGGGGTAAAGAGACCCAGTACTTC. Residues: CASGTSGGKETQYF.

This clone has just one count. The chain uses TRBV11-3 and TRBJ2-7; 7 positions match TRBD1. The germline V gene has CDR1 SGHNT and CDR2 YENEEA. V trimming: 1 base; J trimming: 7 bases; junction bases outside the gene matches: 4. This CDR3 spans 13 amino acids. The CDR3 here is CASSLGTGLEQYF. The CDR3 DNA is TGTGCCAGCAGCTTAGGGACAGGTCTGGAGCAGTACTTC.

The chain employs TRBV5-8 and TRBJ1-5, with D possibly TRBD1 on 6 matching bases. Trimming left V 1 base short and J 6 bases short, with 20 bases between. Germline assignment: CDR1 SGHTS and CDR2 YDEGEE. The CDR3 loop spans 17 amino acids. The CDR3 spells CASSLPKTGLRGQPQHF. The CDR3 coding sequence is TGTGCCAGCAGCTTGCCGAAGACAGGTCTCAGGGGTCAGCCCCAGCATTTT.

J is TRBJ1-4 and V is TRBV14; D gene ambiguous. The germline V and J ends were trimmed by 6 bases and 0 bases, with 11 bases remaining between them. Germline V gene sequence: CDR1 SGHDN, CDR2 FVKESK. The CDR3 has 15 residues. The CDR3 DNA reads as TGTGCCAGCAGAAATTCGTTAGCAACTAATGAAAAACTGTTTTTT. It yields the protein CASRNSLATNEKLFF.

The gene calls are TRBV28 and TRBJ1-5, with 10 bases identical to TRBD1. This CDR3 has 15 residues. In germline, CDR1 is MDHEN, CDR2 SYDVKM. V shed 3 bases and J 5 bases; nucleotides not matched to a gene: 4. CDR3 DNA: TGTGCCAGCAGTTTCGAGGGACAGGGGTATCAGCCCCAGCATTTT. Translated: CASSFEGQGYQPQHF.

This sequence joins TRBV28 and TRBJ2-5, with 7 bases lining up with TRBD1. The ends lost 2 bases at V and 5 bases at J; junction bases unmatched: 8. The CDR3 has 15 residues. Germline V gives CDR1 MDHEN, CDR2 SYDVKM. CDR3 residues: CASSLRDSGLETQYF. CDR3 in DNA: TGTGCCAGCAGTTTAAGGGACAGTGGTTTGGAGACCCAGTACTTC.